This TCR beta chain was profiled in a study of T cells in Graves' hyperthyroidism and ophthalmopathy. TCR beta CDR3 regions were amplified from RNA transcripts. First-round RT-PCR with HTBI primers amplified the TCR CDR3 region. TCRdb reprocessed the multiplex PCR reads with MiXCR, giving one entry per CDR3 protein. The profile shows 340,000 or so distinct CDR3 sequences, 15% to 20% of them singletons. Calling Graves' hyperthyroidism stable meant ophthalmopathy did not progress within 18 months. This CDR3 is built from 15 residues. V lost 6 bases to trimming and J lost 0 bases, with 16 bases between them. CDR1 and CDR2 (germline): DFQATT, SNEGSKA (reference sequence). The sample holds a few counts of this clonotype.

This chain links TRBV20-1 with TRBJ2-3; D may be TRBD2 (7 bases). This TCR was sampled from a woman aged 50 to 60 with Graves' hyperthyroidism. The sequencing input was blood. CDR3 region: CSALKGGPSTDTQYF. CDR3 sequence (DNA): TGCAGTGCCCTGAAGGGGGGGCCTAGCACAGATACGCAGTATTTT.